Listed here are 13 T cell receptor beta chains from one sample, sequenced in a study of tissue T cells after allogeneic stem cell transplantation. Assay used: immunoSEQ multiplex PCR; TCRdb lists only in-frame clones, some missing. The sample contains some 1,200 clones, around 71% of which appear only once. Enrolled prospectively were adult allogeneic hematopoietic cell transplant recipients whose graft-versus-host disease was steroid-refractory. This specimen was stomach tissue, taken at autopsy. Receptor source: a male patient at least 60 years old with steroid-refractory graft-versus-host disease after an allogeneic stem cell transplant. These T cells may partly come from the graft donor.

The chain carries TRBV3-1 (or the pseudogene TRBV3-2) and TRBJ2-4; 9 bases map to TRBD1. Germline-derived CDR1 and CDR2 are LGHDT and YNNKEL (reference sequence). V lost 8 bases and J lost 7; bases outside the gene matches: 6. CDR3 length: 13 residues. CDR3 amino acids: CASGGDRANIQYF. CDR3 bases: TGTGCCAGCGGAGGGGACAGGGCCAACATTCAGTACTTC.

This clone was detected once. The rearrangement uses TRBV4-3 and TRBJ2-6, with a tentative D call TRBD1 (5 bases). V shed 0 bases and J shed 2 bases, with 17 bases lying between them. CDR3 length: 19 residues. Germline CDR1 and CDR2: LGHNA and YSLEER. The CDR3 spells CASSQDRTLTSAGANVLTF. CDR3 nucleotide sequence: TGCGCCAGCAGCCAAGACCGGACACTTACTTCCGCTGGGGCCAACGTCCTGACTTTC.

The chain recombines TRBV7-2 with TRBJ2-1; 13 bases match TRBD2. This CDR3 spans 16 amino acids. The V segment lost 1 base and the J segment 4 bases; nucleotides outside the gene matches: 1. Germline V lookup: CDR1 SGHTA, CDR2 FQGNSA. CDR3 coding DNA: TGTGCCAGCAGCTTAGGGACTAGCGGGGGATACAATGAGCAGTTCTTC. It is translated as CASSLGTSGGYNEQFF.

This clone was seen only once. The genes are TRBV4-1 and TRBJ1-1; the D gene is possibly TRBD1 (5 bases). V lost 0 bases to trimming and J lost 1 base, with 18 bases between them. This CDR3 region has 18 residues. Germline values: CDR1 MGHRA, CDR2 YSYEKL. CDR3 residues: CASSQETGGRVKNTEAFF. CDR3 sequence (DNA): TGCGCCAGCAGCCAAGAGACTGGGGGACGGGTGAAGAACACTGAAGCTTTCTTT.

As regards this clone: The DNA is left out, because the CDR3 cannot be placed on it with certainty; the CDR3 is given as TCRdb lists it. The chain carries TRBV5-4 and TRBJ2-7. Germline loops: CDR1 SGHNT, CDR2 YYREEE (reference sequence). Including both end residues, the CDR3 is 15 amino acids long. The CDR3 here is CASSFGPGRESEQYF.

This clone is judged large. Other DNA sequences in the sample encode the same CDR3. V and J are TRBV11-2 and TRBJ2-5, with D hard to call. The CDR3 has 12 residues. Trimming cost V 0 bases and J 5 bases, with 4 bases left between them. Per the germline V gene, CDR1 is SGHAT and CDR2 is FQNNGV. The CDR3 is CASSLESETQYF. Here the CDR3 DNA reads TGTGCCAGCAGCTTAGAAAGCGAGACCCAGTACTTC.

This chain joins TRBV5-1 and TRBJ2-7; 7 nucleotides align to TRBD1. V shed 3 bases, J shed 3 bases, and the junction held 15 bases outside the gene matches. This CDR3 comprises 17 residues. Germline CDR1 SGHRS, CDR2 YFSETQ. The CDR3 bases are TGCGCCAGCAGCTCCCTATCGACAGGGACGAAAAGCTACGAGCAGTACTTC. Its protein product is CASSSLSTGTKSYEQYF.

The J gene is TRBJ1-1, the V gene TRBV29-1; perhaps TRBD1 as D (6 bases). The CDR3 runs to 14 residues. V lost 8 bases to trimming and J lost 5 bases, with 21 bases between them. Germline V gene lookup returns CDR1 SQVTM and CDR2 ANQGSEA. The CDR3 loop reads CSLSSVGAMTEAFF. CDR3 coding DNA: TGCAGCCTCAGTTCGGTGGGGGCGATGACTGAAGCTTTCTTT.

A single count supports this clone. The chain is built from TRBV9 and TRBJ2-7; 10 bases map to TRBD1. Trimming took 1 base from V and 3 from J; bases not matched to a gene: 4. In germline, CDR1 is SGDLS, CDR2 YYNGEE. The CDR3 sequence is 15 residues long. CDR3 protein: CASSVSTGGVYEQYF. CDR3 DNA sequence: TGTGCCAGCAGCGTATCGACAGGGGGCGTCTACGAGCAGTACTTC.

This clone was observed a few times. The V call is TRBV28, the J call TRBJ2-7; no clear D gene. In germline, CDR1 is MDHEN, CDR2 SYDVKM. The length of the CDR3 is 14 residues. Between the trimmed V and J ends, which lost 7 bases and 2 bases, there was a span of 15 bases. CDR3 region: CASITEGMPYEQYF. The DNA for the CDR3 is TGTGCCAGCATTACGGAAGGGATGCCCTACGAGCAGTACTTC.

The rearrangement uses TRBV6-2 or TRBV6-3 and TRBJ1-2, with 8 bases fitting TRBD1. The trim removed 3 bases at V and 6 bases at J, leaving 6 bases unmatched. Germline CDR1 is MNHEY and CDR2 is SVGEGT. The CDR3 is 14 residues long. The CDR3 sequence is CASSYVDRVHGYTF. The DNA of the CDR3 is TGTGCCAGCAGTTATGTGGACAGGGTCCATGGCTACACCTTC.

CDR3 bases: TGTGCCAGCAGCTTGGCCCCAGGGGGTCAGCCCCAGCATTTT. This sequence encodes CASSLAPGGQPQHF. The V gene is TRBV11-2, the J gene TRBJ1-5; 7 bases are a match to TRBD1. This CDR3 has 14 amino acids. V lost 3 bases to trimming and J lost 6 bases; unmatched junction nucleotides: 5. Germline CDR1 is SGHAT and CDR2 is FQNNGV.

The rearrangement links TRBV7-2 to TRBJ2-1, with D maybe TRBD2 (5 bases). The CDR3 length is 12 residues. Germline-derived CDR1 and CDR2 are SGHTA and FQGNSA. With 5 bases removed from V and 13 bases from J, the gap between germline ends came to 15 bases. CDR3 DNA: TGTGCCAGCAGCATTGGCCTAGCCTCCCAGTTCTTC. Protein sequence: CASSIGLASQFF.